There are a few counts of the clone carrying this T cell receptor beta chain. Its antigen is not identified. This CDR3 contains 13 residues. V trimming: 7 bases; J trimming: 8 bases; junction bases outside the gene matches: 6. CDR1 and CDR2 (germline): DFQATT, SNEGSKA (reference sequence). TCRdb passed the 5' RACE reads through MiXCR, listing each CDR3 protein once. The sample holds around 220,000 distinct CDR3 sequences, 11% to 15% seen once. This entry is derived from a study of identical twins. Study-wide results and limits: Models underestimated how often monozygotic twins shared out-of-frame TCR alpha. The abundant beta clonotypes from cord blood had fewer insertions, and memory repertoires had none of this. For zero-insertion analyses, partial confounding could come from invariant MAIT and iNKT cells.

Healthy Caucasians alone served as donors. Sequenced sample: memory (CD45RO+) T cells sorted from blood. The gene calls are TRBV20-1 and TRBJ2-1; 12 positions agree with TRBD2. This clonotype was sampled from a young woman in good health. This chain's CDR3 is CSVSTSGGHEQFF. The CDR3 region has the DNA TGCAGTGTCTCGACTAGCGGGGGCCATGAGCAGTTCTTC.